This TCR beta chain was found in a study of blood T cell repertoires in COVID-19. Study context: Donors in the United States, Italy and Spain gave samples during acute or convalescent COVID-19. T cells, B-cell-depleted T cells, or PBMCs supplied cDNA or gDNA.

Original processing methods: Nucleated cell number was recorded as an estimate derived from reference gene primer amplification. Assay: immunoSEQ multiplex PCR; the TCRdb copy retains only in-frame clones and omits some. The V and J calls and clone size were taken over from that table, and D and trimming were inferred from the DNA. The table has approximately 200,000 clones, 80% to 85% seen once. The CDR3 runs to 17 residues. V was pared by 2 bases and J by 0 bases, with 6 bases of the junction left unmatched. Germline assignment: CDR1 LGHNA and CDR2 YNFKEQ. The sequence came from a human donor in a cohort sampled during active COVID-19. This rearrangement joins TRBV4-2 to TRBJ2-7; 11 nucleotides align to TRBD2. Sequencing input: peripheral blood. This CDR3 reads CASSQKSGTSGSYEQYF. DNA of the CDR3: TGTGCCAGCAGCCAAAAGTCCGGGACTAGCGGCTCCTACGAGCAGTACTTC.